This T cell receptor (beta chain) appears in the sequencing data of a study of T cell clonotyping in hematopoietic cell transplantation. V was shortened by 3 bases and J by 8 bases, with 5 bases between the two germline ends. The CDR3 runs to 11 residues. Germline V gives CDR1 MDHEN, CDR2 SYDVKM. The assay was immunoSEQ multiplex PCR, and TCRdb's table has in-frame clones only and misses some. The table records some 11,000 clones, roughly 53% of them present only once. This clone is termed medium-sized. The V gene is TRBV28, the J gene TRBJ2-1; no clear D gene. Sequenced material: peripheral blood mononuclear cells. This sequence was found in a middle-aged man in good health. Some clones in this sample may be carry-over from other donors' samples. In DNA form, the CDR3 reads TGTGCCAGCAGTTTGGTTCATGAGCAGTTCTTC. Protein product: CASSLVHEQFF.